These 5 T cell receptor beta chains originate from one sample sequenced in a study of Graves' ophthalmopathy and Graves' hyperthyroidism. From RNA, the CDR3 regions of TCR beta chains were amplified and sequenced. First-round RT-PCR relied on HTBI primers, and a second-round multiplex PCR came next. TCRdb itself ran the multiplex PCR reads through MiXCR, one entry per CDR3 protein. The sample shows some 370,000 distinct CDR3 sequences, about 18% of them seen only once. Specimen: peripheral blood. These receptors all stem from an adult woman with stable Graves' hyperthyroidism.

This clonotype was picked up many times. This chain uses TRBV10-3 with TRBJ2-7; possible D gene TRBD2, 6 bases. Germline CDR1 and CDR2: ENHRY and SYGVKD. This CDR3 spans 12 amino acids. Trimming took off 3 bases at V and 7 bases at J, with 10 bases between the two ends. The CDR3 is CAISDRAGEQYF. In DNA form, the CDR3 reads TGTGCCATCAGTGACCGGGCGGGGGAGCAGTACTTC.

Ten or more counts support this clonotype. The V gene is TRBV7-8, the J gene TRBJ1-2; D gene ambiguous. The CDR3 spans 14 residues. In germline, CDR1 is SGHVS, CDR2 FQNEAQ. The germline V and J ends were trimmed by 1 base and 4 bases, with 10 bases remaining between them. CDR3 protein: CASSLGAVGYGYTF. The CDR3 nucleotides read TGTGCCAGCAGCTTAGGGGCCGTGGGCTATGGCTACACCTTC.

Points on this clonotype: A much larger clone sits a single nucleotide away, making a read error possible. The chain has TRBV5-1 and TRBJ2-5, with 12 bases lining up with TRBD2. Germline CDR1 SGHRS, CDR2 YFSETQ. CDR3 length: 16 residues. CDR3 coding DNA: TGCGCCAGCAGCTTGTTACTAGCGGGAGGCCAAGAGACCCGGTACTTC. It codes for CASSLLLAGGQETRYF.

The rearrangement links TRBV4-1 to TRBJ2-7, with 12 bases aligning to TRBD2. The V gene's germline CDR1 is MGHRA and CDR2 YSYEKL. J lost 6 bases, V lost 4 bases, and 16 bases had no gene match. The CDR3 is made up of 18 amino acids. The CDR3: CASSRQPGTSGSYSEQYF. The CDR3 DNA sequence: TGCGCCAGCAGCCGACAGCCCGGGACTAGCGGGTCGTATAGCGAGCAGTACTTC.

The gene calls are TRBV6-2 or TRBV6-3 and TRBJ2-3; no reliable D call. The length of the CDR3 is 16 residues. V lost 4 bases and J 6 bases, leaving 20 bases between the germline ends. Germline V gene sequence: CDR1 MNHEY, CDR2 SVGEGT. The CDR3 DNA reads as TGTGCCAGCAGTTTCAGCCCCCCTGAGTGGGCTGATACGCAGTATTTT. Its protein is CASSFSPPEWADTQYF.